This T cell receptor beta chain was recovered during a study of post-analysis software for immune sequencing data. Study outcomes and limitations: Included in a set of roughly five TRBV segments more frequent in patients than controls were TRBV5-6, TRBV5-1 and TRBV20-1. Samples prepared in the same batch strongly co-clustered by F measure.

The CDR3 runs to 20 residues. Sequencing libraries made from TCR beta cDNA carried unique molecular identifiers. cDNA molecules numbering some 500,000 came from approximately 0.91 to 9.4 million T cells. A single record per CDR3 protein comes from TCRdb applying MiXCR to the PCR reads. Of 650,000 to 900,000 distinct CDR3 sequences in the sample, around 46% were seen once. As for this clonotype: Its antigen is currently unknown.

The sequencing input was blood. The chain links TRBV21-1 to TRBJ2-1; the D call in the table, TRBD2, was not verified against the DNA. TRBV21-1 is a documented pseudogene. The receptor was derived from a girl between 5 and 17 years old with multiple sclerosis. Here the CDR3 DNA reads TGTGCCAGCAGCAAAGCCCCTCCCCCTATGCGGGAGGGCCCTATGGATGAGCAGTTCTTC. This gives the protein CASSKAPPPMREGPMDEQFF.